The 18 T cell receptor beta chains reported below all come from one sample, sequenced in a study of CDR3 diversity in severe acne. TCRdb re-derived calls from the PCR reads in MiXCR, one entry per CDR3 protein. The repertoire includes about 93,000 distinct CDR3 sequences, about half of them detected once, and 10% sits in the top ten. The sequenced sample consisted of blood. All receptors derive from a male donor in good health, serving as a control.

This clonotype was found many times. This sequence joins TRBV5-4 and TRBJ1-5; D is unresolved. CDR1 is SGHNT and CDR2 is YYREEE in the germline V gene (reference sequence). The CDR3 extends over 13 amino acids. In nucleotides, the CDR3 is TGTGCGGTCAGTTTTGGAAGCAATCAGCCCCAGCATTTT. It is translated as CAVSFGSNQPQHF.

The chain joins TRBV7-8 to TRBJ2-1, with 12 bases matching TRBD1. Germline lookup yields CDR1 SGHVS and CDR2 FQNEAQ. V was clipped by 1 base and J by 8 bases; unmatched bases: 9. This CDR3 region has 17 residues. CDR3 in amino acids: CASSLGSGTGGGDEQFF. In DNA form, the CDR3 reads TGTGCCAGCAGCTTAGGGTCCGGGACAGGGGGCGGCGATGAGCAGTTCTTC.

The rearrangement links TRBV24-1 to TRBJ1-5; no clear D gene. Trimming shortened V by 4 bases and J by 3 bases, and 15 bases separated the two germline ends. Per the germline V gene, CDR1 is KGHDR and CDR2 is SFDVKD. The CDR3 contains 16 residues. CDR3: CATSDPLLRDNQPQHF. As DNA, the CDR3 is TGTGCCACCAGTGACCCCCTCCTGAGGGACAATCAGCCCCAGCATTTT.

This clonotype was recorded only once. This rearrangement joins TRBV5-1 to TRBJ2-2; a weak D match, TRBD2 (5 bases). The length of the CDR3 is 15 residues. Trimming shortened V by 4 bases and J by 4 bases, and 14 bases separated the two germline ends. Germline V gene data show CDR1 as SGHRS and CDR2 as YFSETQ. The CDR3 nucleotides read TGCGCCAGCAGCCAGCGGCCCTACGGCACCGGGGAGCTGTTTTTT. This gives the protein CASSQRPYGTGELFF.

This clonotype appeared once. This chain connects TRBV25-1 to TRBJ1-5; no reliable D call. V was trimmed by 6 bases and J by 1 base, leaving 10 bases between them. This CDR3 is 14 amino acids long. The germline V gene encodes CDR1 MGHDK and CDR2 SYGVNS. This chain's CDR3 is CASSLRQSNQPQHF. CDR3 nucleotides: TGTGCCAGCAGCTTGCGGCAGAGCAATCAGCCCCAGCATTTT.

The chain recombines TRBV10-1 with TRBJ2-5; D perhaps matches TRBD2 (6 bases). This CDR3 contains 12 residues. Trimming removed 9 bases from V and 8 bases from J, with 16 bases in between. CDR1 is WNHNN and CDR2 is SYGVQD in the germline V gene (reference sequence). The CDR3 region has the DNA TGCGCCAGTGCGGGGCTAGCGCTTACCCAGTACTTC. Translated, it gives CASAGLALTQYF.

The V and J genes are TRBV24-1 and TRBJ1-2, with TRBD1 as a possible D gene (5 bases). The CDR3 is 17 residues long. V lost 8 bases and J lost 2, with 23 bases in between. The germline gives CDR1 KGHDR, CDR2 SFDVKD. CDR3 in DNA: TGTGCCACCACAAGCGGGACCCAGGATGGTGCAAACTATGGCTACACCTTC. This translates into CATTSGTQDGANYGYTF.

This clonotype was recorded a few times. This sequence joins TRBV7-9 and TRBJ1-2, with 7 bases that match TRBD1. Trimming cost V 5 bases and J 7 bases; bases outside gene matches: 13. CDR1 and CDR2 from the germline V gene are SEHNR and FQNEAQ (reference sequence). The CDR3 covers 15 residues. CDR3 amino acids: CASSPFDREVSGYTF. CDR3 nucleotides: TGTGCCAGCAGCCCTTTTGACAGGGAGGTTAGTGGCTACACCTTC.

This clonotype was found a few times. Just one base apart from a much larger clone, this may be a read error. The chain couples TRBV5-1 to TRBJ2-7; TRBD2 agrees at 14 bases. The length of the CDR3 is 17 residues. V shed 1 base and J 6 bases; nucleotides not matched to a gene: 9. The germline CDR1 and CDR2 sequences are SGHRS and YFSETQ. The CDR3 nucleotides are TGCGCCAGCAGCTTGAATGGGACTAGCGGGAGAATTTCCGAGCAGTACTTC. Translation: CASSLNGTSGRISEQYF.

The gene calls are TRBV9 and TRBJ2-6, with a tentative D call TRBD2 (6 bases). The V end was cut by 4 bases, the J end by 1 base, with 21 bases between. CDR3 size: 19 residues. Germline CDR1 SGDLS, CDR2 YYNGEE. Here the CDR3 reads CASSSRQTRSISGANVLTF. The DNA of the CDR3 is TGTGCCAGCAGCTCTCGACAGACTAGGTCCATATCTGGGGCCAACGTCCTGACTTTC.

The chain employs TRBV20-1 and TRBJ2-3, with 11 nucleotides matching TRBD1. Germline V gene lookup returns CDR1 DFQATT and CDR2 SNEGSKA (reference sequence). The CDR3 has 15 residues. V trimming: 3 bases; J trimming: 5 bases; junction bases outside the gene matches: 7. The CDR3 DNA sequence: TGCAGTGCTAGTAGTTTTGGGACAGGGGGAGATACGCAGTATTTT. It is translated as CSASSFGTGGDTQYF.

Only a few counts were recorded for this clonotype. This sequence joins TRBV5-1 and TRBJ2-2; TRBD1 agrees at 10 bases. This CDR3 spans 16 amino acids. V shed 2 bases and J 2 bases; nucleotides not matched to a gene: 3. Per germline, CDR1 SGHRS and CDR2 YFSETQ. CDR3 DNA: TGCGCCAGCAGCTTCTGGGACAGGGGTAACACCGGGGAGCTGTTTTTT. Translation: CASSFWDRGNTGELFF.

This clonotype was observed a single time. V is TRBV5-1 and J is TRBJ2-7; 15 bases agree with TRBD2. Germline CDR1 reads SGHRS; CDR2 reads YFSETQ. This CDR3 contains 14 residues. Unmatched junction bases numbered 3, after V lost 7 bases and J lost 4 bases. This CDR3 is CASGLAGGLYEQYF. As DNA, the CDR3 is TGCGCCAGCGGACTAGCGGGAGGGCTATACGAGCAGTACTTC. Full variable domain (outside the CDR3, taken from reference TRBV5-1 and TRBJ2-7): KAGVTQTPRYLIKTRGQQVTLSCSPISGHRSVSWYQQTPGQGLQFLFEYFSETQRNKGNFPGRFSGRQFSNSRSEMNVSTLELGDSALYLCASGLAGGLYEQYFGPGTRLTVT.

Points on this clonotype: Just one base apart from a much larger clone, this may be a read error. Because it lacks the conserved phenylalanine or tryptophan at the end, this CDR3 is likely a read error. The chain joins TRBV6-6 to TRBJ1-4; 7 bases line up with TRBD1. The germline V gene has CDR1 MNHNY and CDR2 SVGAGI (reference sequence). V shed 5 bases and J 0 bases; nucleotides not matched to a gene: 3. The CDR3 loop spans 15 amino acids. DNA for the CDR3: TGTGCCAGCAGTCCCGGACAGGCAACTAATGAAAAACTGTTTTCT. Translation gives CASSPGQATNEKLFS.

The table lists this clonotype with many counts. The chain carries TRBV9 and TRBJ2-2; 7 nucleotides match TRBD2. V lost 4 bases and J lost 0; bases outside the gene matches: 21. The CDR3 has 21 amino acids. Germline CDR1 reads SGDLS; CDR2 reads YYNGEE. CDR3 DNA: TGTGCCAGCAGCTTCTCCACGGAGGGGCTAGCGGCTAAATCGAACACCGGGGAGCTGTTTTTT. Residues: CASSFSTEGLAAKSNTGELFF.

The chain is built from TRBV7-8 and TRBJ1-2; perhaps TRBD1 as D (5 bases). CDR3 size: 14 residues. V gave up 3 bases and J gave up 5 bases, with 13 bases separating them. The germline CDR1 and CDR2 sequences are SGHVS and FQNEAQ. Written as DNA, the CDR3 is TGTGCCAGCAGCTTTCGGGACGGACTTTATGGCTACACCTTC. It specifies CASSFRDGLYGYTF.

This chain joins TRBV14 and TRBJ1-3; D uncertain. V was trimmed by 1 base and J by 1 base, leaving 11 bases between them. The germline V gene encodes CDR1 SGHDN and CDR2 FVKESK. This CDR3 has 16 residues. In DNA form, the CDR3 reads TGTGCCAGCAGCCAAGCAGGAGTCCTTTCTGGAAACACCATATATTTT. Protein: CASSQAGVLSGNTIYF.

This clonotype has a single count. This chain uses TRBV20-1 with TRBJ1-5; 8 bases are shared with TRBD1. V was pared by 3 bases and J by 2 bases, with 6 bases of the junction left unmatched. The germline gives CDR1 DFQATT, CDR2 SNEGSKA (reference sequence). The CDR3 contains 15 residues. This CDR3 reads CSAREQGGGNQPQHF. The CDR3 DNA sequence: TGCAGTGCTAGGGAACAGGGGGGTGGCAATCAGCCCCAGCATTTT.